The 6 T cell receptor beta chains below all came from one sample that was sequenced in a study of regulatory dendritic cells for organ transplantation. Sorted T cells were CFSE-labeled and cultured around 5 days with allogeneic regulatory or mature dendritic cells at 1:10. The table came from immunoSEQ multiplex PCR; TCRdb's copy has only in-frame clones and leaves some out. Among about 3,500 clones listed, 59% were seen once. Which antigens these TCRs recognize remains unknown. Sequenced: memory CD8+ T cells from blood cultured with dendritic cells. Subset specified: CD45RO+ memory T cells. The receptor set was obtained from a human donor in good health.

This clone was detected only a few times. The chain couples TRBV7-8 to TRBJ2-7, with TRBD1 as a possible D gene (6 bases). Between the trimmed V and J ends, which lost 3 bases and 3 bases, there was a span of 15 bases. Germline CDR1 is SGHVS and CDR2 is FQNEAQ. This CDR3 comprises 15 residues. CDR3 bases: TGTGCCAGCAGCTTGATACAGGACAGTGTCTACGAGCAGTACTTC. This sequence encodes CASSLIQDSVYEQYF.

This clone was seen more than once but under ten times. The chain is built from TRBV7-9 and TRBJ2-5; TRBD2 aligns across 10 bases. The CDR3 loop spans 15 amino acids. V dropped 4 bases and J dropped 2; count of bases not matched to a gene: 4. Germline assignment: CDR1 SEHNR and CDR2 FQNEAQ (reference sequence). The CDR3 region has the DNA TGTGCCAGCAGCTCGCCACTAGCGGGACAAGAGACCCAGTACTTC. Amino acid sequence: CASSSPLAGQETQYF.

The rearrangement joins TRBV4-3 to TRBJ2-7; 7 nucleotides match TRBD1. CDR3 length: 15 residues. CDR1 and CDR2 from the germline V gene are LGHNA and YSLEER. V was clipped by 4 bases and J by 1 base; unmatched bases: 7. CDR3 DNA: TGCGCCAGCAGCCTATACCGGGACAGATCCTACGAGCAGTACTTC. Protein: CASSLYRDRSYEQYF.

This sequence joins TRBV7-9 and TRBJ1-2, with D maybe TRBD1 (5 bases). This CDR3 spans 17 amino acids. Germline CDR1 and CDR2: SEHNR and FQNEAQ (reference sequence). Trimming took off 2 bases at V and 2 bases at J, with 18 bases between the two ends. DNA of the CDR3: TGTGCCAGCAGCTTATTTCCCGCGGACACGTCGAACTATGGCTACACCTTC. It is translated as CASSLFPADTSNYGYTF.

The chain couples TRBV29-1 to TRBJ2-5; TRBD1 is a possible D gene (6 bases). The better agreement between TRBJ2-7 and the DNA end casts doubt on the J call. Germline values: CDR1 SQVTM, CDR2 ANQGSEA. This CDR3 contains 12 residues. For the CDR3, the DNA is TGCAGCGTCGAGGGACACGACGGCGAGCAGTACTTC. Encoded protein: CSVEGHDGEQYF.

By proportion, this clone is medium-sized (0.01 to 0.1%). Other nucleotide sequences from this sample produce the same CDR3. The genes are TRBV7-3 and TRBJ2-5; possibly TRBD2 for D (5 bases). With 2 bases removed from V and 0 bases from J, the gap between germline ends came to 10 bases. The CDR3 is made up of 15 amino acids. Germline lookup yields CDR1 SGHTA and CDR2 FQGTGA. The CDR3 DNA sequence: TGTGCCAGCAGCTTAGGTGGAGGCTACCAAGAGACCCAGTACTTC. It encodes CASSLGGGYQETQYF.